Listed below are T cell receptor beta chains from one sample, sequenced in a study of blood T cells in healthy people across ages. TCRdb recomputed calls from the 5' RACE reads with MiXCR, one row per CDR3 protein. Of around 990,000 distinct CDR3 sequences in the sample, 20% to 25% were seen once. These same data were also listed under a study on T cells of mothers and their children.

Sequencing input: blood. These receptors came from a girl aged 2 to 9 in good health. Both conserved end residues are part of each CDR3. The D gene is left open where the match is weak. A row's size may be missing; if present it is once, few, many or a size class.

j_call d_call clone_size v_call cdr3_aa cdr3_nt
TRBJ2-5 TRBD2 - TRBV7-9 CASRGLDLQETQYF TGTGCCAGCAGGGGACTAGACCTCCAAGAGACCCAGTACTTC
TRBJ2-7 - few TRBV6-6 CAQQARVEQYF TGTGCCCAGCAGGCTCGGGTGGAGCAGTACTTC
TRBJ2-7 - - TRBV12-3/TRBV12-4 CASGFGFFPPYEQYF TGTGCCAGCGGATTCGGGTTTTTCCCCCCCTACGAGCAGTACTTC
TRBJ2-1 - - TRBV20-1 CSARDRRVGGGLSDEQFF TGCAGTGCTAGAGATCGAAGGGTGGGAGGGGGGTTGTCTGATGAGCAGTTCTTC
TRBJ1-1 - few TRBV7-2 CASSLAGVRTEAFF TGTGCCAGCAGCTTAGCAGGGGTCCGGACTGAAGCTTTCTTT
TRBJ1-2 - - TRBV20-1 CSASSLRQVGDGYTF TGCAGTGCTAGCTCTCTACGACAGGTCGGCGATGGCTACACCTTC
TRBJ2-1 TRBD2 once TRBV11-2 CASTKTGLAGGGLFF TGTGCCAGCACCAAAACGGGGCTAGCGGGAGGAGGGCTGTTCTTC
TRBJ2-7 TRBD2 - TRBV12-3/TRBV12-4 CASTFSGGYEQYF TGTGCCAGCACATTTTCCGGGGGGTACGAGCAGTACTTC
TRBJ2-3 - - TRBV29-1 CSVLLDEGDTQYF TGCAGCGTTCTACTAGATGAGGGGGATACGCAGTATTTT
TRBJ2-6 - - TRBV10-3 CAISEDSSSGANVLTF TGTGCCATCAGTGAGGACTCGAGCTCTGGGGCCAACGTCCTGACTTTC
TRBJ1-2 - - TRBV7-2 CATWWGGMWSYGYTF TGTGCCACCTGGTGGGGGGGAATGTGGAGCTATGGCTACACCTTC
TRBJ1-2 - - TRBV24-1 CATSPRQVNYGYTF TGTGCCACCAGTCCGAGACAGGTTAACTATGGCTACACCTTC
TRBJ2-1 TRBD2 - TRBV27 CASSSLAGGSSYNEQFF TGTGCCAGCAGCTCCCTAGCGGGAGGCAGCTCCTACAATGAGCAGTTCTTC
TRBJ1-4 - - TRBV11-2 CASSWLPREINEKLFF TGTGCCAGCAGCTGGCTGCCCAGGGAGATTAATGAAAAACTGTTTTTT
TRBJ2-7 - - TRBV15 CATSRDRRNHYEQYF TGTGCCACCAGCAGAGACCGACGGAACCACTACGAGCAGTACTTC
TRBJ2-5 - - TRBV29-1 CSGRDDRGGETQYF TGCAGCGGTAGGGACGACAGGGGAGGGGAGACCCAGTACTTC
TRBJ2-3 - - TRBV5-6 CASSSGWGVAGTDTQYF TGTGCCAGCAGCTCCGGATGGGGAGTTGCGGGCACAGATACGCAGTATTTT
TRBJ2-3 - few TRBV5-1 CASRGTEGAGTQYF TGCGCCAGCCGCGGGACAGAGGGCGCAGGTACGCAGTATTTT
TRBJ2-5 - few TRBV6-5 CASSCGLQETQYF TGTGCCAGCAGTTGCGGCCTACAAGAGACCCAGTACTTC
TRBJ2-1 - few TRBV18 CASSRSFNPEQFF TGTGCCAGCTCACGGTCTTTTAATCCCGAGCAGTTCTTC